The following is a T cell receptor (beta chain) sequence with its context. This specimen belongs to a study of blood T cells in healthy people across ages. The authors ran a second PCR of roughly 6 to 11 cycles using a sample-barcoded 5' primer and a J-beta primer mix. One entry per CDR3 protein results from TCRdb running MiXCR on the 5' RACE reads. The sample yields hundreds of thousands of distinct CDR3 sequences, roughly half seen once. The V gene lost 3 bases and the J gene lost 5 bases, with 14 bases spanning the gap. This CDR3 contains 15 residues. CDR1 is MDHEN, CDR2 SYDVKM, per germline. The sequencing sample was made of blood. The chain couples TRBV28 to TRBJ1-5, with D tentatively TRBD1 (5 bases). The clonotype was recovered from a woman aged 80 or over in good health. Here the CDR3 reads CASSFLGQGDQPQHF. DNA for the CDR3: TGTGCCAGCAGTTTTTTGGGGCAGGGAGATCAGCCCCAGCATTTT.